These T cell receptor beta chains were read from a single sample in a study of blood T cells in healthy people across ages. MiXCR, applied by TCRdb to the 5' RACE reads, yields one record per CDR3 protein. This sample yields about 580,000 distinct CDR3 sequences, of which 40% to 50% are seen a single time; approximately 25% belongs to the top ten. The sequenced sample consisted of blood. All receptors derive from an elderly man in good health. The CDR3 runs from the conserved cysteine through the conserved F or W. A D gene is named only where the DNA matches it firmly. Not every row has a clone size; where given, it reads once, few, many or a size class.

TRBV7-2	-	TRBJ2-1	few	CASSRTQGSFIDEQFF	TGTGCCAGCAGCCGGACACAGGGATCGTTTATCGATGAGCAGTTCTTC
TRBV7-3	-	TRBJ1-4	-	CASSATGQNEKLFF	TGTGCCAGCAGCGCCACAGGACAAAATGAAAAACTGTTTTTT
TRBV20-1	-	TRBJ1-6	-	CSARMSSYNSPLHF	TGCAGTGCTAGAATGAGCTCCTATAATTCACCCCTCCACTTT
TRBV6-6	-	TRBJ1-1	many	CAIHRGLRAEAFF	TGTGCCATCCATCGTGGGCTGCGGGCTGAAGCTTTCTTT
TRBV7-9	-	TRBJ1-1	-	CASSSRTDTEAFF	TGTGCCAGCAGCTCCCGGACAGACACTGAAGCTTTCTTT
TRBV11-1	-	TRBJ2-3	-	CASSLAVPGAADTQYF	TGTGCCAGCAGCTTAGCTGTGCCGGGGGCCGCTGATACGCAGTATTTT
TRBV20-1	TRBD1	TRBJ1-1	-	CSARHPIVGQGTTEAFF	TGCAGTGCTCGCCACCCGATAGTGGGACAGGGGACCACTGAAGCTTTCTTT
TRBV10-3	TRBD1	TRBJ2-1	few	CAISAGTGNEQFF	TGTGCCATCAGCGCCGGGACAGGGAATGAGCAGTTCTTC
TRBV6-6	TRBD1	TRBJ1-1	-	CASSYRTGPLNTEAFF	TGTGCCAGCAGTTACAGGACAGGGCCCCTGAACACTGAAGCTTTCTTT
TRBV4-3	-	TRBJ1-2	few	CASNPGHYNYGYTF	TGCGCCAGCAACCCCGGTCACTACAACTATGGCTACACCTTC
TRBV5-1	-	TRBJ1-4	few	CASSLAEGVGEKLFF	TGCGCCAGCAGCTTGGCAGAGGGAGTCGGTGAAAAACTGTTTTTT
TRBV20-1	-	TRBJ2-5	-	CSAREWASLETQYF	TGCAGTGCTAGAGAGTGGGCTTCCCTAGAGACCCAGTACTTC
TRBV7-2	-	TRBJ2-3	-	CASSLLGGSGTYDTQYF	TGTGCCAGCAGCTTATTAGGTGGCTCAGGGACTTACGATACGCAGTATTTT
TRBV27	-	TRBJ2-7	-	CASSRSGIQGTYEQYF	TGTGCCAGCAGTAGATCTGGCATCCAGGGCACCTACGAGCAGTACTTC
TRBV5-5	-	TRBJ1-6	-	CASSLEGADNSPLHF	TGTGCCAGCAGCTTGGAAGGGGCCGATAATTCACCCCTCCACTTT
TRBV12-3/TRBV12-4	-	TRBJ1-6	-	CASSPRGVSPLHF	TGTGCCAGCAGTCCTCGGGGAGTTTCACCCCTCCACTTT
TRBV6-6	-	TRBJ1-2	many	CASSDGRGYGYTF	TGTGCCAGCAGTGACGGTAGGGGCTATGGCTACACCTTC
TRBV27	-	TRBJ2-1	many	CASSPMGNEQFF	TGTGCCAGCAGTCCGATGGGCAATGAGCAGTTCTTC
TRBV20-1	-	TRBJ2-5	-	CSARVQTAQYF	TGCAGTGCTAGAGTACAGACGGCCCAGTACTTC
TRBV7-9	TRBD1	TRBJ1-6	-	CASSFVGGTDNSPLHF	TGTGCCAGCAGCTTTGTTGGAGGGACAGATAATTCACCCCTCCACTTT
TRBV7-2	-	TRBJ1-5	few	CASSFSLLSNQPQHF	TGTGCCAGCAGCTTTTCCCTACTTAGCAATCAGCCCCAGCATTTT
TRBV20-1	-	TRBJ2-1	few	CSARDVAAGQFF	TGCAGTGCTAGAGATGTGGCAGCTGGGCAGTTCTTC
TRBV12-3/TRBV12-4	-	TRBJ2-5	-	CASTKGAGFETQYF	TGTGCCAGCACAAAGGGAGCAGGGTTTGAGACCCAGTACTTC
TRBV25-1	TRBD2	TRBJ2-1	-	CASSDPQGGNPNEQFF	TGTGCCAGCAGTGACCCCCAGGGAGGGAACCCCAATGAGCAGTTCTTC
TRBV5-1	-	TRBJ2-1	-	CASSLVGLNSYNEQFF	TGCGCCAGCAGCTTGGTCGGTCTAAACTCCTACAATGAGCAGTTCTTC
TRBV28	-	TRBJ2-1	-	CASSSRGRRGNEQFF	TGTGCCAGCAGCTCCCGCGGGAGAAGGGGGAATGAGCAGTTCTTC
TRBV3-1	-	TRBJ2-5	-	CASSQGQTQYF	TGTGCCAGCAGCCAAGGTCAGACCCAGTACTTC
TRBV4-2	-	TRBJ2-7	-	CASSQQGTYEQYF	TGTGCCAGCAGCCAACAGGGTACCTACGAGCAGTACTTC
TRBV3-1	TRBD1	TRBJ1-1	-	CASSLGQGASTEAFF	TGTGCCAGCAGCCTCGGACAGGGGGCCAGCACTGAAGCTTTCTTT
TRBV7-2	TRBD1	TRBJ2-5	-	CASSPQTGSQETQYF	TGTGCCAGCAGCCCCCAGACAGGGTCCCAAGAGACCCAGTACTTC
TRBV20-1	-	TRBJ2-1	few	CSARLGDLHEQFF	TGCAGTGCTAGATTGGGAGATTTGCATGAGCAGTTCTTC
TRBV9	-	TRBJ2-1	-	CASSPIASCNEQFF	TGTGCCAGCAGCCCAATAGCCTCCTGCAATGAGCAGTTCTTC
TRBV20-1	-	TRBJ2-7	-	CSASIRGLSSYEQYF	TGCAGTGCTAGCATTCGGGGATTAAGCTCCTACGAGCAGTACTTC